The clone carrying this TCR beta chain appeared a single time. Data came from immunoSEQ multiplex PCR; TCRdb stores just in-frame clones and leaves some out. The sample shows tens of thousands of clones, around 96% of them seen only once. The data were taken from a study of graft-versus-host responses after intestinal transplantation. Study-level information: Tacrolimus and steroids were given for about 3 years to all recipients after anti-thymocyte globulin induction.

Trimming left V 2 bases short and J 10 bases short, with 30 bases between. The CDR3 totals 19 residues. Germline CDR1 is LGHNA and CDR2 is YNFKEQ. This receptor was taken from a human patient who received an intestinal transplant, so some T cells may come from the graft donor. The material was PBMCs, obtained 16 days after intestinal transplant. This sequence joins TRBV4-2 and TRBJ1-5; maybe TRBD1 (6 bases). CDR3 residues: CASSQRTVIAISPSIPQHF. For the CDR3, the DNA is TGTGCCAGCAGCCAAAGGACAGTCATAGCAATCAGCCCCAGCATACCCCAGCATTTT.